The 3 T cell receptor beta chains listed next were all sequenced from one sample in a study of T-cell reconstitution after alpha-beta-depleted transplantation in children. Researchers prepared the TCRbeta library using unique molecular identifiers, the study reports. MiXCR was run by TCRdb on the PCR reads, yielding one entry per CDR3 protein. The sample lists approximately 250,000 distinct CDR3 sequences; roughly 26% were seen once. The material sequenced was PBMCs, taken before TCRalphabeta/CD19-depleted stem cell transplant. The source of these receptors is a girl under 10 years old with Fanconi anemia, due to receive a stem cell transplant.

Ten or more counts support this clonotype. This chain uses TRBV29-1 with TRBJ2-4; 8 bases fit TRBD1. CDR1 and CDR2 (germline): SQVTM, ANQGSEA. This CDR3 is built from 14 residues. The trim removed 4 bases at V and 5 bases at J, leaving 7 bases unmatched. The CDR3 loop reads CSVAAGTGENIQYF. The DNA for the CDR3 is TGCAGCGTTGCCGCGGGGACAGGTGAAAACATTCAGTACTTC.

This clonotype was seen repeatedly, ten times or more. The chain links TRBV29-1 to TRBJ2-3; D might be TRBD2 (5 bases). V lost 1 base and J 6 bases, leaving 14 bases between the germline ends. This CDR3 region has 14 residues. Germline CDR1 SQVTM, CDR2 ANQGSEA. CDR3 protein: CSVEGEGLRDTQYF. The CDR3 bases are TGCAGCGTTGAAGGCGAGGGTCTAAGGGATACGCAGTATTTT.

This clonotype was detected many times. The rearrangement joins TRBV5-1 to TRBJ2-1; TRBD2 agrees at 12 bases. Germline CDR1 is SGHRS and CDR2 is YFSETQ. The V and J ends lost 5 bases and 7 bases, in that order; junction bases with no gene match: 1. This CDR3 comprises 13 residues. The CDR3 nucleotides read TGCGCCAGCAGGACTAGCGGGAGAAATGAGCAGTTCTTC. Translating it yields CASRTSGRNEQFF.